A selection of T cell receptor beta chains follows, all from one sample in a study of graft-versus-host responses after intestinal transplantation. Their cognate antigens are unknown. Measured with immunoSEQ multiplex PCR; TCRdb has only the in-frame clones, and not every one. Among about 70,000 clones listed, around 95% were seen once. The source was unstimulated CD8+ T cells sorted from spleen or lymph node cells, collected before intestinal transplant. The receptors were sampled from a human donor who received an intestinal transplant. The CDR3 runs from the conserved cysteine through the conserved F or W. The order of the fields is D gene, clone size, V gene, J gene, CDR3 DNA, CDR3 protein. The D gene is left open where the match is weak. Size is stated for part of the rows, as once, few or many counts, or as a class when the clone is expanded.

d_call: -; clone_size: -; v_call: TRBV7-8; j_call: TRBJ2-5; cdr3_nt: TGTGCCAGCAGTCCCGGTGGGGGGCGGGGGACTTTCCCAGCCTCGTGGTACTTC; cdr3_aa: CASSPGGGRGTFPASWYF
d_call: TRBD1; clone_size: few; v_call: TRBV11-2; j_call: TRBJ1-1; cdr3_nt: TGTGCCAGCGGAAAGGGCACAGGGGAATTGACTATGAACACTGAAGCTTTCTTT; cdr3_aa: CASGKGTGELTMNTEAFF
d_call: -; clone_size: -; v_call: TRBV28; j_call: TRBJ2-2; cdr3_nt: TGTGCCAGCATCCAGGCCGGGGAGCTGTTTTTT; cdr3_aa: CASIQAGELFF
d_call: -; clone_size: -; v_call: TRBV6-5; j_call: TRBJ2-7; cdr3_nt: TGTGCCAGCAAGGGGGGTCGGGGCGAGCAGTACTTC; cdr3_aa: CASKGGRGEQYF
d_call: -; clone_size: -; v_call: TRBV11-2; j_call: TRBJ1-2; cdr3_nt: TGTGCCAGCAGCTGGCCCCATATGAACTACTATGGCTACACCTTC; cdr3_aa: CASSWPHMNYYGYTF
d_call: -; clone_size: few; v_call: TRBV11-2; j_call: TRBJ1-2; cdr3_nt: TGTGCCAGCAGCTTGTCGTGGCGGTTTTATGGCTACACCTTC; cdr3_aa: CASSLSWRFYGYTF
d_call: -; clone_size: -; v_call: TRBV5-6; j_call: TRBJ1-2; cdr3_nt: TGTGCCAGCAGCTTCAGGGGAGGCTACACCTTC; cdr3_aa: CASSFRGGYTF
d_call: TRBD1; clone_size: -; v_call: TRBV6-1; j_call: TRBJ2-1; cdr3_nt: TGTGCCAGCAGCGGAGACAGGGATTCCAATGAGCAGTTCTTC; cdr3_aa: CASSGDRDSNEQFF
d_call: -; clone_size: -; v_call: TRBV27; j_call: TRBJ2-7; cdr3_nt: TGTGCCAGCAGTCCCGAATCGACTAGAACGTACGAGCAGTACTTC; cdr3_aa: CASSPESTRTYEQYF
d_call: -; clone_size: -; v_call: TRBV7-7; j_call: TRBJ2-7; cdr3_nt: TGTGCCAGCAGCTTATCGATCTCGTACGAGCAGTACTTC; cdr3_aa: CASSLSISYEQYF
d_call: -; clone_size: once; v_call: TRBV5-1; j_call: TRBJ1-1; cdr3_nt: TGCGCCAGCAGACAACAGGGAGGGGACACTGAAGCTTTCTTT; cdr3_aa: CASRQQGGDTEAFF